The entry that follows covers one T cell receptor (beta chain) sequence. No cognate antigen has been identified for it. No clone much larger than this one lies a single base away; base qualities are absent. There are 11 amino acids in the CDR3, from cysteine to phenylalanine inclusive. Only the CDR3 DNA stays, 33 bases, in frame from base 1. V is shortened by 0 bases, J by 7 bases, and the region joining them spans 4 bases. Reading the germline V gene (reference sequence) gives CDR1 GTSNPN and CDR2 SVGIG. These data are taken from a study of cytomegalovirus exposure and HLA in healthy donors (dated by TCRdb to between 2016 and 2019). Context from the whole study: In an earlier analysis of 450 to 750 of the donors, 250 to 350 Gb of sequence data and 100 million or so unique TCR beta sequences from some 170 million T cells were reported. On average, around 200,000 unique TCR beta nucleotide sequences were sequenced per donor among about 400 genotyped donors of the cohort, with 15% to 20% of those sequences being non-productive. The study aimed to test whether cataloging public T cell receptors could reveal signatures of past pathogen exposure. Typing coverage differed by locus: A, B, C, DRB1 and DQB1 were typed in roughly 620-630 donors, DQA1 in 500 to 550, DPA1 in around 580, and DPB1 in 472. Alongside the repertoire data, information on donor age, sex, ethnicity and CMV serostatus was compiled. Rather than using new phenotypic data, the later analysis identified candidate immune exposures from TCR beta sequences and from how often those sequences occurred across donors. The genetic ancestry cluster associated with self-reported Caucasian donors included 70% to 85% of the 350 to 500 genotyped donors. A later genetic analysis used genome-wide SNP genotypes for about 60% of the 666 donors, treating that subset as a discovery cohort. A separate validation cohort of roughly 130 different subjects was used in addition to the 666-subject first cohort. In an earlier analysis of 587 of the donors, high-throughput TCR beta sequencing was used to judge whether each TCR beta V gene segment behaved as functional or pseudogenic. Approximately 310 gigabases of sequencing data and tens of millions of unique TCR sequences were included in an early release covering about 600 HLA-typed donors. All discovery cohort repertoires had been generated on a single sequencing platform. Both class I and class II loci were covered by HLA typing, at four-digit resolution. The study combined high-throughput TCR immunosequencing, statistical association of individual TCRs with disease status, and machine learning to predict cytomegalovirus infection status. Four or five DR-DQ haplotypes were handled as single units for association and clustering because linkage in the cohort was strong. In a later analysis, previously published TCR beta repertoires from 666 donors were re-analyzed and high-resolution HLA genotyping was added so that TCR occurrence patterns could be studied. The T cell repertoires of 666 subjects were profiled by immunosequencing and related to cytomegalovirus serostatus.

Library prep was done by the immunoSEQ multiplex PCR assay. A mixture of 60 forward primers for TCR Vbeta segments and 13 reverse primers for TCR Jbeta segments was used in the multiplex PCR. A multiplex PCR assay on genomic DNA amplified the CDR3 region of rearranged TCR beta genes. The Illumina HiSeq System was used to sequence the amplified TCR beta libraries as 87-base-pair reads. In the paper's pipeline: In a later analysis, around 80 million unique TCR beta chains were counted across the approximately 640 repertoires, and some 10 million of these chains were shared by at least two donors. Raw reads were error-corrected and collapsed into unique sequences with a nearest-neighbor algorithm that merged closely related sequences to remove PCR and sequencing errors. CDR3 sequences were aligned to IMGT reference sequences to assign V, D and J gene segments. For a sequence to be retained, at least a six-nucleotide match to both a V gene segment and a J gene segment was required. A rearrangement counted as productive if the CDR3 had no stop codons and remained in frame with V and J, and every other rearrangement counted as non-productive. Following IMGT convention, CDR3 was defined as the stretch from the second conserved V-encoded cysteine up to the conserved J-encoded phenylalanine. The earlier analysis of 450 to 750 of the donors excluded any sequence lacking an unambiguous match to a single V gene segment. In an earlier analysis of some 590 of the donors, V segments were called functional above 56.7% productive rearrangements and were called segregating when the between-donor standard deviation exceeded 5%. A statistical classification framework was built to diagnose cytomegalovirus status from the catalog of TCR beta chain sequences. In a later analysis, TCR nucleotide sequences were compared against IMGT/GENE-DB human TR gene sequences so that V and J genes could be assigned. A later analysis assigned CDR3 sequences and most-parsimonious VDJ recombination scenarios with the TCRdist pipeline. In a later analysis, each TCR beta chain was defined by its CDR3 amino acid sequence together with its V-gene family, and reads lacking a unique V-gene family were excluded. As a way to deal with suspected cross-contamination and a sequencing artifact, a later analysis dropped nearly 600 nucleotide sequences that were highly shared and had low generation probability. For each public chain, a later analysis derived a clonal expansion index from normalized ranks of inferred template counts within each repertoire. In a later analysis, generation probabilities were computed using a VDJ recombination model fitted to out-of-frame rearrangements, and the results were checked against IGoR. In a later analysis, TCR-TCR, TCR-HLA and TCR-CMV co-occurrence was scored with hypergeometric tests, and a repertoire-size bias correction was applied to TCR pairs. False discovery rates were estimated in a later analysis by permuting HLA or CMV assignments 20 times. In a later analysis, co-occurring TCRs were grouped using DBSCAN, and TCRdist sequence similarity was added for clustering within HLA-allele-positive subsets. For co-occurrence clustering, repertoires with fewer than 30,000 or more than 120,000 public chains were excluded, along with about five repertoires with anomalous nucleotide sharing. Not all clones reach the TCRdb copy of this immuneACCESS table, which keeps in-frame sequences only. Checked studies attribute under half of the gap to unresolved V genes and leave the rest unexplained. The V and J calls and clone size were taken over from that table, and D and trimming were inferred from the DNA. Recorded for this sample are roughly 190,000 clones; around 84% of them occurred a single time. Together, the top ten hold approximately 1.7% of the sample.

Broader findings and caveats from the paper: Correlated functional status among segregating V segments might be attributable to linkage disequilibrium, but an unknown experimental factor could not be ruled out. For the cohort, immune exposure information was limited to CMV serostatus. In a later genetic analysis, a missense DCLRE1C variant was associated with V-gene and J-gene trimming of TCR beta chains, and the association was replicated in an independent cohort. In a later analysis, some 18,000 TCR beta sequences were associated with specific HLA alleles at a false discovery rate of 0.05. When HLA alleles, especially DR and DQ, strongly co-occurred, TCR associations were difficult to assign to individual alleles. Broadly in line with IMGT annotations, most TCR beta V segments showed up in productive rearrangements about 87% or about 30% of the time in an earlier analysis of about 500 of the donors. A further reported finding was that TCR beta sequences accurately predicted the HLA-A and HLA-B alleles for most subjects in the first cohort. The cohort was sequenced for TCR beta chains only, and without alpha or paired-chain data the features that could be detected were limited. The authors suggested that the approach could potentially be generalized to other disease states and immunological phenotypes. The classifier was reported to diagnose cytomegalovirus status with high specificity and sensitivity in both the original and validation cohorts. While some public TCRs were present in many individuals, most TCR sequences turned up only very rarely across donors. According to a later analysis, TCR association rates differed among HLA loci, with DRB1 alleles showing the most associated TCRs and HLA-C alleles showing the fewest. A group of highly shared sequence variants was considered likely to be a technical artifact of the sequencing pipeline. The study listed 164 TCR beta chains as associated with cytomegalovirus. The earlier analysis of around 600 of the donors excluded 15 to 20 rarely observed V segments, including chromosome 9 orphons, because counts were too low. A few of the identified cytomegalovirus-associated TCR beta chains were confirmed in vitro to be specific for cytomegalovirus antigens. A later analysis found that HLA-associated TCR beta chains were more clonally expanded and had lower generation probabilities than equally common non-associated chains. A later analysis reported that several top co-occurrence clusters appeared linked to parvovirus B19, influenza, CMV and Epstein-Barr virus. Because HLA typing was unavailable for some donors at each locus, only the typed subset was used in association tests. Some IMGT-functional V segments, including TRBV6-2 and TRBV6-3, could not be told apart with the 87-base-pair reads, so those segments were excluded. Compared with the roughly 670-donor mean, donors in an Asian-associated ancestry cluster had fewer N-insertions in productive TCRs, according to a later genetic analysis. Presence/absence analyses assumed roughly uniform sequencing depth across donors, an assumption that may not hold. Most CMV-associated TCR beta chains appeared to be HLA-restricted in a later analysis, and the HLA associations seemed to be driven largely by CMV exposure.

The cohort was made up of roughly 670 healthy bone marrow donors. All cohort members were sampled while nominally healthy, although unrecorded immune exposures were likely present. The donor was CMV seronegative and belonged to the group of 350 or so seronegative cohort members. A peripheral blood sample was provided by each donor, and peripheral blood mononuclear cells were used for TCR beta sequencing. Genomic DNA was extracted from the blood cell samples with the Qiagen DNeasy Blood Extraction Kit. The sample comprised PBMCs. This TCR came from a woman aged 18-30 years in good health and CMV-seronegative. The chain was built from TRBV30 and TRBJ2-1, with no D gene named confidently. At the DNA level, the sequence is TGTGCCTGGAGTGTAGCGAATGAGCAGTTCTTC. The translation is CAWSVANEQFF.